These T cell receptor beta chains were read from a single sample in a study of cytomegalovirus exposure and HLA in healthy donors. Profiled with immunoSEQ multiplex PCR; TCRdb holds only in-frame clones, not every one. Here the sample spans some 200,000 clones, around 79% being singletons. The specimen was PBMCs. These receptors came from a male donor in good health and CMV-seropositive. Each CDR3 is given with its conserved first and last residue. Fields, in order: clone size, D gene, V gene, J gene, CDR3 protein, CDR3 DNA. A D gene is named only where the DNA matches it firmly. Expanded clones are given a class, and other clones once, few, many or no size at all.

-	TRBD1	TRBV6-1	TRBJ1-3	CASRTGGGNTIYF	TGTGCCAGCCGCACAGGGGGGGGAAACACCATATATTTT
-	-	TRBV29-1	TRBJ1-1	CSVRQIDTEAFF	TGCAGCGTGAGACAGATAGACACTGAAGCTTTCTTT
-	-	TRBV6-6	TRBJ1-1	CASSHGAEAFF	TGTGCCAGCAGTCACGGAGCTGAAGCTTTCTTT
-	-	TRBV10-3	TRBJ1-5	CAISELGANQPQHF	TGTGCCATCAGTGAATTGGGGGCCAATCAGCCCCAGCATTTT
-	TRBD1	TRBV6-1	TRBJ1-6	CASSRDRGLGTPLHF	TGTGCCAGCAGCCGGGACAGGGGGCTCGGGACACCCCTCCACTTT
-	-	TRBV11-1	TRBJ2-7	CASSFTGNGIYEQYF	TGTGCCAGCAGCTTTACAGGGAACGGAATCTACGAGCAGTACTTC
-	TRBD2	TRBV10-1	TRBJ2-3	CASSEKTSGGDTQYF	TGCGCCAGCAGTGAGAAGACTAGCGGGGGGGATACGCAGTATTTT
-	TRBD2	TRBV7-2	TRBJ2-7	CASRPASGLTKQYF	TGTGCCAGCAGGCCAGCTAGCGGACTTACGAAGCAGTACTTC
few	-	TRBV5-1	TRBJ2-3	CASSSSRRGTDTQYF	TGCGCCAGCAGCTCATCTAGGCGCGGCACAGATACGCAGTATTTT
-	-	TRBV23-1	TRBJ2-7	CASSRPGAHEQYF	TGCGCCAGCAGTCGACCGGGTGCCCACGAGCAGTACTTC
-	TRBD2	TRBV5-1	TRBJ2-1	CASMLAGVPYNEQFF	TGCGCCAGCATGCTAGCGGGCGTTCCCTACAATGAGCAGTTCTTC
-	TRBD1	TRBV7-2	TRBJ1-2	CASSSLGLRGQISYGYTF	TGTGCCAGCAGCTCCCTAGGCCTTCGGGGACAGATCTCCTATGGCTACACCTTC
-	TRBD2	TRBV7-6	TRBJ2-1	CASSLAPPGLAGLLTSFF	TGTGCCAGCAGCTTAGCCCCCCCGGGACTAGCGGGTCTACTCACCTCCTTCTTC
few	TRBD2	TRBV25-1	TRBJ2-7	CASSELGREDEQYF	TGTGCCAGCAGTGAATTGGGTCGGGAGGACGAGCAGTACTTC
-	-	TRBV28	TRBJ1-1	CASRGWNTEAFF	TGTGCCAGCAGGGGCTGGAACACTGAAGCTTTCTTT
-	-	TRBV18	TRBJ2-4	CASSPGQGPANIQYF	TGTGCCAGCTCACCGGGTCAGGGCCCTGCAAACATTCAGTACTTC
-	-	TRBV6-7	TRBJ2-7	CASTKSGARKGNYEQYF	TGTGCCAGCACTAAATCAGGGGCGAGAAAGGGAAACTACGAGCAGTACTTC
-	-	TRBV9	TRBJ1-1	CASSARLMNTEAFF	TGTGCCAGCAGCGCCAGATTGATGAACACTGAAGCTTTCTTT
-	TRBD1	TRBV5-4	TRBJ1-2	CASSPQGQGTGYTF	TGTGCCAGCAGCCCCCAAGGACAGGGGACTGGCTACACCTTC
-	-	TRBV28	TRBJ2-5	CASSLYRGGETQYF	TGTGCCAGCAGTTTATACAGGGGGGGAGAGACCCAGTACTTC
-	TRBD2	TRBV7-9	TRBJ2-5	CASSFRLAVGETQYF	TGTGCCAGCAGCTTTAGACTAGCGGTGGGGGAGACCCAGTACTTC
-	TRBD1	TRBV28	TRBJ2-5	CASRHTGTGRQETQYF	TGTGCCAGCAGACACACCGGGACAGGTCGGCAAGAGACCCAGTACTTC
-	-	TRBV19	TRBJ1-1	CASSIQGNTEAFF	TGTGCCAGTAGTATACAGGGGAACACTGAAGCTTTCTTT
few	-	TRBV2	TRBJ2-1	CASLGGEPYNELGEQFF	TGTGCCAGCCTGGGAGGCGAGCCATACAATGAATTGGGAGAGCAGTTCTTC
-	TRBD1	TRBV7-9	TRBJ2-7	CASSFEDRGFHEQYF	TGTGCCAGCAGCTTTGAGGACAGGGGCTTTCACGAGCAGTACTTC